What follows is one T cell receptor (beta chain) and its context. This sample was taken from a study of T cells expressing NK-cell markers. Study background: Sorted CD3+CD56-NKG2C+, CD3+CD56+NKG2C+ and CD3+CD56+NKG2C- T cells supplied the TCR beta repertoires.

Libraries used 5'RACE template switching adding universal primer site and UMIs. TCRdb re-called the 5' RACE reads and shows each CDR3 protein once, DNA omitted. The sample totals about 460,000 distinct CDR3 sequences. The CDR3 extends over 16 amino acids. Germline lookup yields CDR1 SGHVS and CDR2 FNYEAQ. The specimen sequenced was blood T cells: a sorted CD56 or NKG2C T cell subset, CD4+ or CD8+ T cells, or bulk PBMC T cells (not recorded which). The J gene is TRBJ2-1, the V gene TRBV7-6; TCRdb calls TRBD2, which cannot be checked without DNA. The sequence derives from a woman between 45 and 60 years old in good health. The chain's CDR3 is CASSLARGLVYNEQFF. The entire variable domain, with the rest obtained from reference TRBV7-6 and TRBJ2-1, is as follows: GAGVSQSPRYKVTKRGQDVALRCDPISGHVSLYWYRQALGQGPEFLTYFNYEAQQDKSGLPNDRFSAERPEGSISTLTIQRTEQRDSAMYRCASSLARGLVYNEQFFGPGTRLTVL.